One and the same sample provided the 27 T cell receptor beta chains below, sequenced in a study of CD8+ T cells in alopecia areata (dated by TCRdb to 2017 to 2018). The label giving this sample's treatment or condition can be read as: oral pan-JAK inhibitor, 5-10 mg twice daily. The library was built by means of the immunoSEQ multiplex PCR assay. RNA was extracted from all samples and reverse transcribed into cDNA, which served as template for TCR sequencing. Drawn from immuneACCESS, this table holds only the in-frame rearrangements with V and J called that TCRdb kept. Clones are partly lost; checked studies trace under half to an unresolved V gene and leave the rest unexplained. For this sample there are 150,000 to 200,000 clones; around 60% appear just once. Clones ranked in the top ten supply 1.3% of the sample. The source material was CD4+ T cells sorted from blood, sampled at week 49, from a patient treated with tofacitinib. The origin of the receptors is a human donor with alopecia areata.

The rearrangement joins TRBV5-1 to TRBJ1-1; perhaps TRBD1 as D (6 bases). This CDR3 has 13 residues. V was cut by 3 bases and J by 1 base, with 7 bases left in between. CDR1 and CDR2 from the germline V gene are SGHRS and YFSETQ. The CDR3 nucleotides are TGCGCCAGCAGCTGGGACACGAACACTGAAGCTTTCTTT. Residues: CASSWDTNTEAFF.

The chain links TRBV2 to TRBJ2-3; 7 bases map to TRBD1. Germline assignment: CDR1 SNHLY and CDR2 FYNNEI. This CDR3 is built from 13 residues. V lost 3 bases, J lost 5 bases, and 2 bases stayed unmatched. The CDR3 nucleotides read TGTGCCAGCAGTGAGCAGGGGGAAGATACGCAGTATTTT. This translates into CASSEQGEDTQYF.

This chain joins TRBV27 and TRBJ1-6; 8 bases match TRBD1. With V trimmed by 7 bases and J by 7 bases, 3 bases remained unmatched. CDR3 size: 13 residues. Germline lookup yields CDR1 MNHEY and CDR2 SMNVEV (reference sequence). CDR3 protein: CASTDRGNSPLHF. The CDR3 nucleotides are TGTGCCAGCACCGACAGGGGAAATTCACCCCTCCACTTT.

Notes on this clone: Additional DNA sequences in this sample encode the identical CDR3. This chain uses TRBV30 with TRBJ1-2, with D unclear. This CDR3 has 13 residues. CDR1 and CDR2 (germline): GTSNPN, SVGIG (reference sequence). Trimming removed 0 bases at V and 2 bases at J, with 7 bases between. The CDR3 here is CAWSVGRNYGYTF. Written as DNA, the CDR3 is TGTGCCTGGAGTGTAGGACGAAACTATGGCTACACCTTC.

The chain uses TRBV30 and TRBJ1-1, with a tentative D call TRBD1 (5 bases). This CDR3 spans 16 amino acids. Trimming pared 3 bases from V and 3 bases from J, leaving 20 bases between. Looked up from germline, CDR1 is GTSNPN and CDR2 is SVGIG (reference sequence). In nucleotides, the CDR3 is TGTGCCTGGAGGTACGTTCGGGGCCTAGGGGACACTGAAGCTTTCTTT. Its translation: CAWRYVRGLGDTEAFF.

The chain is built from TRBV25-1 and TRBJ2-7; 11 bases are shared with TRBD1. The CDR3 extends over 12 amino acids. Germline CDR1 is MGHDK and CDR2 is SYGVNS. The CDR3, as DNA: TGTGCCAGCAGTGCGGGACAGGGGGACGTTCGGGTC. It translates to CASSAGQGDVRV.

This clone appeared a few times. This specimen includes other DNA sequences encoding the same CDR3. The chain carries TRBV5-1 and TRBJ2-3; 10 positions agree with TRBD2. V lost 1 base and J lost 2; bases outside the gene matches: 4. There are 16 residues in the CDR3. Germline V gene data show CDR1 as SGHRS and CDR2 as YFSETQ. The CDR3 DNA reads TGCGCCAGCAGCTTGAGAGCGGGGGGGTCCACAGATACGCAGTATTTT. Encoded protein: CASSLRAGGSTDTQYF.

In this sample, this clone turned up a few times. The chain is built from TRBV29-1 and TRBJ2-2; 7 bases agree with TRBD2. V lost 7 bases, J lost 4 bases, and 9 bases stayed unmatched. Germline CDR1 SQVTM, CDR2 ANQGSEA. The CDR3 contains 14 residues. The CDR3 DNA reads TGCAGCGCGCAGCGGGGACCCACCACCGGGGAGCTGTTTTTT. As protein: CSAQRGPTTGELFF.

To note about this clone: The same CDR3 also results from other DNA sequences found in this sample. This chain joins TRBV20-1 and TRBJ2-7; D is perhaps TRBD1 (5 bases). Germline CDR1 is DFQATT and CDR2 is SNEGSKA (reference sequence). The CDR3 runs 11 residues. Trimming left V 3 bases short and J 4 bases short, with 7 bases between. CDR3 coding DNA: TGCAGTGCTAGTAGGGGTTACGAGCAGTACTTC. Its translation is CSASRGYEQYF.

The CDR3 coding sequence is TGTGCCTGGAGTGTACGACAGGCCCGCTACGAGCAGTACTTC. Its protein is CAWSVRQARYEQYF. This chain connects TRBV30 to TRBJ2-7; D may be TRBD1 (6 bases). This CDR3 contains 14 residues. Germline-derived CDR1 and CDR2 are GTSNPN and SVGIG (reference sequence). Trimming took off 0 bases at V and 3 bases at J, with 12 bases between the two ends.

The rearrangement joins TRBV5-1 to TRBJ2-1; D remains unclear. V lost 6 bases to trimming and J lost 0 bases, with 7 bases between them. CDR3 length: 13 residues. Germline assignment: CDR1 SGHRS and CDR2 YFSETQ. The CDR3 spells CASMGSSYNEQFF. CDR3 nucleotide sequence: TGCGCCAGCATGGGAAGCTCCTACAATGAGCAGTTCTTC.

The chain couples TRBV30 to TRBJ1-2; D is undetermined. Trimming removed 3 bases at V and 0 bases at J, with 8 bases between. The CDR3 contains 13 residues. Germline CDR1 reads GTSNPN; CDR2 reads SVGIG (reference sequence). The CDR3 loop is CAWRPQANYGYTF. The CDR3 DNA reads TGTGCCTGGAGGCCGCAAGCTAACTATGGCTACACCTTC.

The V and J genes are TRBV7-9 and TRBJ2-7, with TRBD2 as a possible D gene (6 bases). Germline CDR1 reads SEHNR; CDR2 reads FQNEAQ (reference sequence). This CDR3 spans 14 amino acids. Trimming removed 3 bases at V and 3 bases at J, with 12 bases between. CDR3 sequence reads: CASSLLGGGYEQYF. CDR3 bases: TGTGCCAGCAGCTTGTTGGGAGGAGGCTACGAGCAGTACTTC. Full variable domain (outside the CDR3, taken from reference TRBV7-9 and TRBJ2-7): DTGVSQNPRHKITKRGQNVTFRCDPISEHNRLYWYRQTLGQGPEFLTYFQNEAQLEKSRLLSDRFSAERPKGSFSTLEIQRTEQGDSAMYLCASSLLGGGYEQYFGPGTRLTVT.

The chain links TRBV10-3 to TRBJ2-1, with D hard to call. The CDR3 has 16 amino acids. The V end was cut by 4 bases, the J end by 6 bases, with 19 bases between. Germline CDR1 is ENHRY and CDR2 is SYGVKD. For the CDR3, the DNA is TGTGCCATCAGTGTTGTGGATGTGGGGTTGGCCAATGAGCAGTTCTTC. It specifies CAISVVDVGLANEQFF.

V gene TRBV4-1 combines with J gene TRBJ1-2; 7 positions agree with TRBD1. Per the germline V gene, CDR1 is MGHRA and CDR2 is YSYEKL. This CDR3 is built from 13 residues. The V segment lost 4 bases and the J segment 3 bases; nucleotides outside the gene matches: 2. The CDR3 DNA reads TGCGCCAGCAGCCGGGACAGCGACTATGGCTACACCTTC. This codes for CASSRDSDYGYTF.

This clone was seen many times. The rearrangement links TRBV27 to TRBJ2-1; possible D gene TRBD2, 6 bases. Trimming stripped 5 bases from V and 0 bases from J, with 14 bases between. Germline V CDR1 and CDR2: MNHEY, SMNVEV (reference sequence). The CDR3 has 16 amino acids. The CDR3 is CASSPPRGSSYNEQFF. Here the CDR3 DNA reads TGTGCCAGCAGTCCCCCTCGGGGGAGCTCCTACAATGAGCAGTTCTTC.

This clone turned up a few times. The V gene is TRBV4-3, the J gene TRBJ2-7, with D possibly matching TRBD2 (5 bases). The CDR3 has 14 amino acids. Deletions cut 0 bases from V and 7 bases from J, with 13 bases between. Germline values: CDR1 LGHNA, CDR2 YSLEER. CDR3 region: CASSQDTRGLEQYF. The CDR3 DNA sequence: TGCGCCAGCAGCCAAGATACTCGGGGTTTGGAGCAGTACTTC.

Only a few counts were recorded for this clone. This chain connects TRBV29-1 to TRBJ2-2; D is perhaps TRBD1 (5 bases). CDR3 size: 14 residues. Germline V gene data show CDR1 as SQVTM and CDR2 as ANQGSEA. V lost 2 bases and J 4 bases, leaving 11 bases between the germline ends. CDR3 residues: CSVERDRTTGELFF. The CDR3 nucleotides read TGCAGCGTTGAACGTGACAGAACCACCGGGGAGCTGTTTTTT.

This clone came up once. Given the absence of the conserved phenylalanine or tryptophan at the CDR3 end, a read error is likely. The DNA is left out, because the CDR3 cannot be placed on it with certainty; the CDR3 is given as TCRdb lists it. V usage is TRBV6-1 and J usage is TRBJ1-2. Germline lookup yields CDR1 MNHNS and CDR2 SASEGT. The CDR3 is 12 residues long, counting both termini. CDR3 sequence reads: CASSERGQRGLV.

In DNA form, the CDR3 reads TGTGCCAGCAGCTCGATCAGTTACACAGATACGCAGTATTTT. The encoded protein is CASSSISYTDTQYF. The V call is TRBV7-2, the J call TRBJ2-3; no clear D gene. V was cut by 4 bases and J by 2 bases, with 10 bases left in between. CDR1 is SGHTA, CDR2 FQGNSA, per germline. This CDR3 has 14 residues. Variable domain in full (rest from reference TRBV7-2 and TRBJ2-3): GAGVSQSPSNKVTEKGKDVELRCDPISGHTALYWYRQSLGQGLEFLIYFQGNSAPDKSGLPSDRFSAERTGGSVSTLTIQRTQQEDSAVYLCASSSISYTDTQYFGPGTRLTVL.

This clone was detected only a few times. V is TRBV5-6 and J is TRBJ2-4; D is perhaps TRBD1 (6 bases). The ends were cut back, 6 bases at V and 5 bases at J, with 15 bases in the middle. The CDR3 length is 14 residues. Germline V gene data show CDR1 as SGHDT and CDR2 as YYEEEE. The CDR3 bases are TGTGCCAGCAAAACCCAAGGGGGTGAAAACATTCAGTACTTC. This codes for CASKTQGGENIQYF. The entire variable domain, with the rest obtained from reference TRBV5-6 and TRBJ2-4, is as follows: DAGVTQSPTHLIKTRGQQVTLRCSPKSGHDTVSWYQQALGQGPQFIFQYYEEEERQRGNFPDRFSGHQFPNYSSELNVNALLLGDSALYLCASKTQGGENIQYFGAGTRLSVL.

The genes are TRBV10-3 and TRBJ1-1, with 11 positions matching TRBD1. Germline CDR1 is ENHRY and CDR2 is SYGVKD. This CDR3 has 13 residues. V dropped 6 bases and J dropped 6; count of bases not matched to a gene: 3. The CDR3 DNA reads TGTGCCATCAGCGGACAGGGGGCCCCTGAAGCTTTCTTT. It codes for CAISGQGAPEAFF.

This chain uses TRBV15 with TRBJ2-5; TRBD1 matches at 7 bases. Germline V gene data show CDR1 as LNHNV and CDR2 as YYDKDF (reference sequence). There are 14 residues in the CDR3. With V trimmed by 2 bases and J by 5 bases, 5 bases remained unmatched. CDR3 DNA sequence: TGTGCCACCAGCAGAACGACAGGGACGGAGACCCAGTACTTC. This sequence encodes CATSRTTGTETQYF.

The chain couples TRBV15 to TRBJ1-5; no reliable D call. The CDR3 totals 13 residues. Germline CDR1 LNHNV, CDR2 YYDKDF (reference sequence). Between the trimmed V and J ends, which lost 3 bases and 3 bases, there was a span of 6 bases. The CDR3 DNA reads TGTGCCACCAGCAGGTTAGCCAATCAGCCCCAGCATTTT. Translation: CATSRLANQPQHF.

The V gene is TRBV29-1, the J gene TRBJ1-1; D might be TRBD1 (5 bases). CDR1 is SQVTM, CDR2 ANQGSEA, per germline. CDR3 size: 12 residues. The ends were cut back, 3 bases at V and 4 bases at J, with 9 bases in the middle. DNA of the CDR3: TGCAGCGTTGAGAGGGGTCCCACTGAAGCTTTCTTT. Translation gives CSVERGPTEAFF.

V is TRBV4-1 and J is TRBJ1-2; D unclear. The CDR3 loop spans 14 amino acids. Germline V lookup: CDR1 MGHRA, CDR2 YSYEKL. V dropped 3 bases and J dropped 2 bases, with 10 bases sitting between them. The chain's CDR3 is CASSHQFRNYGYTF. DNA for the CDR3: TGCGCCAGCAGCCACCAATTTCGGAACTATGGCTACACCTTC.

This clone was detected only a few times. The chain has TRBV4-3 and TRBJ2-2; 8 bases are shared with TRBD2. J lost 5 bases, V lost 4 bases, and 9 bases had no gene match. There are 16 residues in the CDR3. Germline V lookup: CDR1 LGHNA, CDR2 YSLEER. The CDR3 loop reads CASSRSVAGRTGELFF. The CDR3, as DNA: TGCGCCAGCAGCCGTTCGGTAGCGGGGAGGACCGGGGAGCTGTTTTTT.